The sequence of this TCR beta chain was determined in a study of OX40 agonist ivuxolimab in advanced cancers. Study findings and constraints: By week 6 at 0.1 to 3.0 mg/kg, blood CD4+ and CD8+ T cells had expanded clonally. In CD8+ T cells, expanded clones were on average more numerous than in CD4+. Determination of antigen specificity was not performed for the expanded peripheral T cells. The study found among the lowest clonal expansion in partial responders at 0.1-3.0 mg/kg.

This clone was observed a handful of times. The antigen remains unidentified. Repertoires were generated with immunoSEQ multiplex PCR, while TCRdb's copy carries only in-frame clones and drops some. This sample carries 45,000 to 60,000 clones, roughly 89% of them seen once, and the ten largest clones take 6% to 7%. CDR1 is SGHTS and CDR2 is YDEGEE in the germline V gene. Trimming removed 0 bases from V and 3 bases from J, with 9 bases in between. CDR3 length: 14 amino acids. The rearrangement links TRBV5-8 to TRBJ1-1; the D gene is possibly TRBD1 (5 bases). The source was CD4+ or CD8+ T cells sorted from blood, collected in a trial of the OX40 agonist ivuxolimab. The TCR was taken from an adult with an advanced solid tumor such as melanoma, head and neck, liver or kidney cancer. The CDR3 DNA sequence: TGTGCCAGCAGCTTGGGACAGTCCTACACTGAAGCTTTCTTT. It is translated as CASSLGQSYTEAFF.